The clone carrying this T cell receptor (beta chain) was seen only a few times. As handled by the study authors: Amplification with reference gene primers provided the estimates of nucleated cell counts. Some clones are missing from TCRdb's copy, which holds only in-frame ones; the method was immunoSEQ multiplex PCR. The D gene and trimming were derived from the DNA, and the V and J assignments and clone size from that table. Altogether some 260,000 clones are present, under 90% being singletons, with the ten largest covering 4.1%. The source of the sample is a study of blood T cell repertoires in COVID-19. The wider study: From T cells, B-cell-depleted T cells, or PBMCs came the material, which was cDNA or gDNA.

This CDR3 has 14 residues. V was shortened by 3 bases and J by 1 base, with 8 bases between the two germline ends. The germline V gene encodes CDR1 MDHEN and CDR2 SYDVKM. The sample comprised PBMCs or T cells enriched from blood (not recorded which). The receptor comes from a man aged 30-40 years with acute COVID-19. The chain recombines TRBV28 with TRBJ2-3; D unresolved. In DNA form, the CDR3 reads TGTGCCAGCAGTTTTTCGTCGGGCACAGATACGCAGTATTTT. Protein sequence: CASSFSSGTDTQYF.